Listed below are T cell receptor beta chains from one sample, sequenced in a study of cytomegalovirus exposure and HLA in healthy donors. Some clones are missing from TCRdb's copy, which holds only in-frame ones; the method was immunoSEQ multiplex PCR. The repertoire has around 99,000 clones, roughly 70% of them found once; the top ten carry 5.4%. The sample consisted of PBMCs. Every receptor here comes from a woman aged 70-85 years in good health and CMV-seropositive. Both conserved end residues are part of each CDR3. A D gene is named only where the DNA matches it firmly. Size tells how often a clone was seen (once, few, many) or the class of an expanded clone, and some rows leave it out.

d_call j_call v_call clone_size cdr3_aa cdr3_nt
TRBD1 TRBJ1-2 TRBV15 - CATSRVGQGWNGYTF TGTGCCACCAGTAGAGTGGGACAGGGCTGGAATGGCTACACCTTC
- TRBJ2-3 TRBV5-1 - CASSLESGIDTQYF TGCGCCAGCAGCTTGGAAAGCGGAATAGATACGCAGTATTTT
- TRBJ1-1 TRBV25-1 - CASSGSGFTEAFF TGTGCCAGCAGTGGGTCAGGGTTCACTGAAGCTTTCTTT
TRBD1 TRBJ1-5 TRBV7-8 - CASSSTSTGDNQPQHF TGTGCCAGCAGCTCAACGTCGACAGGGGACAATCAGCCCCAGCATTTT
TRBD1 TRBJ2-1 TRBV6-5 - CASSHGQGIYEQFF TGTGCCAGCAGTCACGGACAGGGGATCTATGAGCAGTTCTTC
- TRBJ1-1 TRBV4-3 - CASSLTPGPRGAFF TGCGCCAGCAGCCTGACTCCGGGCCCAAGGGGTGCTTTCTTT
TRBD2 TRBJ2-3 TRBV7-6 - CASKPLPGGDTQYF TGTGCCAGCAAGCCGTTACCGGGGGGAGATACGCAGTATTTT
- TRBJ2-2 TRBV7-6 - CASSLGANTGELFF TGTGCCAGCAGCTTAGGCGCTAACACCGGGGAGCTGTTTTTT
TRBD2 TRBJ2-5 TRBV7-7 few CASSPSGLAGQETQYF TGTGCCAGCAGCCCTTCGGGACTAGCGGGTCAAGAGACCCAGTACTTC
- TRBJ2-1 TRBV7-2 few CASSPLSRGRDEQFF TGTGCCAGCAGTCCCTTGTCCCGAGGTCGCGATGAGCAGTTCTTC
- TRBJ1-1 TRBV29-1 - CSVGQVAEAFF TGCAGCGTTGGTCAGGTGGCTGAAGCTTTCTTT
- TRBJ1-1 TRBV6-5 - CASSSPGTEAFF TGTGCCAGCAGTTCCCCCGGGACTGAAGCTTTCTTT
- TRBJ1-6 TRBV4-3 - CASSQDPGMGNSPLHF TGCGCCAGCAGCCAAGATCCCGGGATGGGTAATTCACCCCTCCACTTT
- TRBJ2-4 TRBV19 once CASSIGLQLNIQYF TGTGCCAGTAGTATAGGACTCCAATTAAACATTCAGTACTTC
- TRBJ2-6 TRBV6-1 few CASKPGANVLTF TGTGCCAGCAAGCCTGGGGCCAACGTCCTGACTTTC
- TRBJ2-7 TRBV30 - CAWSVSFLEQYF TGTGCCTGGAGTGTATCTTTCCTCGAGCAGTACTTC
- TRBJ2-1 TRBV7-2 - CASSPSGGGWYNEQFF TGTGCCAGCAGCCCATCGGGTGGGGGGTGGTACAATGAGCAGTTCTTC
- TRBJ1-5 TRBV5-5 - CASSPGLNQPQHF TGTGCCAGCAGCCCGGGTTTAAATCAGCCCCAGCATTTT
TRBD1 TRBJ1-4 TRBV19 - CASSMDREMKKLFF TGTGCCAGTAGTATGGACAGGGAGATGAAAAAACTGTTTTTT
- TRBJ1-5 TRBV30 few CAWQPGLTNQPQHF TGTGCCTGGCAACCGGGACTGACGAATCAGCCCCAGCATTTT
- TRBJ1-6 TRBV9 - CASSRQSSSYNSPLHF TGTGCCAGCAGCAGACAGTCGAGCTCCTATAATTCACCCCTCCACTTT
- TRBJ1-1 TRBV30 - CAWNPGSWNTEAFF TGTGCCTGGAATCCTGGCTCTTGGAACACTGAAGCTTTCTTT
TRBD1 TRBJ1-1 TRBV25-1 - CASTITGGNTEAFF TGTGCCAGCACTATTACAGGGGGAAACACTGAAGCTTTCTTT
TRBD1 TRBJ1-5 TRBV19 - CATSGRGVQPQHF TGTGCCACCTCCGGCAGGGGGGTTCAGCCCCAGCATTTT
TRBD1 TRBJ2-6 TRBV28 - CASSPQSPTGSSGANVLTF TGTGCCAGCAGTCCCCAATCCCCGACAGGGAGCTCTGGGGCCAACGTCCTGACTTTC
TRBD2 TRBJ2-5 TRBV10-3 few CATTSGGAQETQYF TGTGCCACGACTAGCGGGGGGGCCCAAGAGACCCAGTACTTC
TRBD1 TRBJ1-2 TRBV4-3 - CASSQDDRARGGYTF TGCGCCAGCAGCCAGGACGACAGGGCCAGGGGCGGCTACACCTTC
TRBD1 TRBJ1-5 TRBV29-1 once CSPTGGGNQPQHF TGCAGCCCCACAGGGGGCGGCAATCAGCCCCAGCATTTT
- TRBJ1-1 TRBV2 - CASRELVAFF TGTGCCAGCAGAGAGTTGGTAGCTTTCTTT
- TRBJ1-4 TRBV6-5 - CASRPTGSNEKLFF TGTGCCAGCAGACCTACAGGGTCTAATGAAAAACTGTTTTTT
- TRBJ1-2 TRBV7-8 - CASSFPSIAGYTF TGTGCCAGCAGCTTTCCTTCTATTGCGGGCTACACCTTC
TRBD1 TRBJ1-1 TRBV5-1 - CASSLSQGAILAFF TGCGCCAGCAGCTTGTCCCAGGGGGCCATTTTAGCTTTCTTT
TRBD1 TRBJ1-1 TRBV19 few CASSPGTGNTEAFF TGTGCCAGTAGTCCCGGGACAGGGAACACTGAAGCTTTCTTT
TRBD1 TRBJ2-3 TRBV5-6 - CASSLTWDRGQDTQYF TGTGCCAGCAGCTTGACTTGGGACAGGGGGCAAGATACGCAGTATTTT
- TRBJ2-3 TRBV11-2 - CASSLIAGPRTDTQYF TGTGCCAGCAGCTTAATTGCGGGGCCACGCACAGATACGCAGTATTTT
- TRBJ2-7 TRBV6-6 - CASSTQGKLSYEQYF TGTGCCAGCAGTACACAGGGTAAGCTTTCCTACGAGCAGTACTTC
TRBD2 TRBJ2-5 TRBV6-5 few CASSYSLAGPGETQYF TGTGCCAGCAGTTACTCGCTAGCGGGACCTGGGGAGACCCAGTACTTC
TRBD1 TRBJ1-2 TRBV2 few CASSGSGTDYGYTF TGTGCCAGCAGTGGGTCTGGGACAGACTATGGCTACACCTTC
- TRBJ1-2 TRBV19 few CASSKGVLANYGYTF TGTGCCAGTAGTAAGGGCGTACTAGCTAACTATGGCTACACCTTC
TRBD2 TRBJ2-1 TRBV5-4 - CASSFGGGGAYNEQFF TGTGCCAGCAGCTTTGGCGGCGGGGGGGCCTACAATGAGCAGTTCTTC
TRBD2 TRBJ2-1 TRBV4-1 - CASSQSSLGGDEQFF TGCGCCAGCAGCCAATCCTCCTTGGGGGGGGATGAGCAGTTCTTC
TRBD2 TRBJ2-5 TRBV7-3 - CASSLEAGGLETQYF TGTGCCAGCAGTTTAGAAGCGGGGGGTTTGGAGACCCAGTACTTC
TRBD1 TRBJ1-1 TRBV10-3 - CASGTGNKDTEAFF TGTGCCAGTGGGACAGGGAATAAGGACACTGAAGCTTTCTTT
- TRBJ1-3 TRBV6-5 - CASRPPVSTGNTIYF TGTGCCAGCAGGCCCCCCGTGTCTACTGGAAACACCATATATTTT
- TRBJ2-7 TRBV5-1 - CASSLKRGNEQYF TGCGCCAGCAGCTTAAAAAGGGGAAACGAGCAGTACTTC
TRBD2 TRBJ2-1 TRBV15 - CATSRVGLAGVSSYNEQFF TGTGCCACCAGCAGAGTTGGACTAGCGGGGGTTAGCTCCTACAATGAGCAGTTCTTC
- TRBJ1-1 TRBV4-2 once CASSPLPVAEAFF TGTGCCAGCAGCCCCCTGCCGGTAGCTGAAGCTTTCTTT
TRBD2 TRBJ2-5 TRBV7-7 - CASSPSGGTETQYF TGTGCCAGCAGCCCCTCCGGGGGGACAGAGACCCAGTACTTC
- TRBJ1-3 TRBV6-6 - CASSPDRISGNTIYF TGTGCCAGCAGTCCCGACAGGATCTCTGGAAACACCATATATTTT
TRBD2 TRBJ2-1 TRBV19 - CASSSGTSGNHEQFF TGTGCCAGTAGTTCCGGGACTAGTGGGAACCATGAGCAGTTCTTC
TRBD1 TRBJ2-1 TRBV2 - CASSLDRGSYNEQFF TGTGCCAGCAGTTTGGACAGGGGGTCCTACAATGAGCAGTTCTTC
- TRBJ2-3 TRBV5-1 - CASSLDSSSTDTQYF TGCGCCAGCAGCTTGGACTCTTCTAGCACAGATACGCAGTATTTT
TRBD1 TRBJ1-4 TRBV6-1 - CASSGQGIGEKLFF TGTGCCAGCAGTGGACAGGGGATAGGGGAAAAACTGTTTTTT
- TRBJ1-1 TRBV11-3 - CASSLAVWTEAFF TGTGCCAGCAGCTTAGCGGTTTGGACTGAAGCTTTCTTT
TRBD1 TRBJ2-1 TRBV30 - CAWSVEGGSPAFFYSYNEQFF TGTGCCTGGAGTGTAGAAGGGGGCAGCCCTGCGTTTTTTTACTCCTACAATGAGCAGTTCTTC